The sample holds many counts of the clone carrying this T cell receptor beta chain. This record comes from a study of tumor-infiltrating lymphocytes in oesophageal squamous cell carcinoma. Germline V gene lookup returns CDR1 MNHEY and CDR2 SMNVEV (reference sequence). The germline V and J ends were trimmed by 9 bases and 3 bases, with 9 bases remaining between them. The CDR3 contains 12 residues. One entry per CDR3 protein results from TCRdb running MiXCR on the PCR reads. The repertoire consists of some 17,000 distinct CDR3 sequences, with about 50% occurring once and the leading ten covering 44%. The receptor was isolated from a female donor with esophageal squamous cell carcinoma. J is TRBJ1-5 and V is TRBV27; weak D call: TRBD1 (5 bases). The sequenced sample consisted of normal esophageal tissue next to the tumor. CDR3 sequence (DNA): TGTGCCAGTGACAGATTCAATCAGCCCCAGCATTTT. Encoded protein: CASDRFNQPQHF.